Following are 21 T cell receptor beta chains from one sample sequenced in a study of monozygotic twins with inflammatory bowel disease. Reanalyzing the 5' RACE reads, TCRdb keeps one entry per CDR3 protein, without DNA. This sample contains about 160,000 distinct CDR3 sequences. The sequencing sample was made of blood. The receptors here all came from a human donor with ulcerative colitis or Crohn's disease, or a healthy co-twin of an affected twin (not recorded which).

V gene TRBV5-1 combines with J gene TRBJ2-7; TCRdb's D call, TRBD2, is unchecked because there is no DNA. The CDR3 consists of 16 residues. Germline V gives CDR1 SGHRS, CDR2 YFSETQ. The CDR3 protein is CASSTVSGGKTYEQYF.

This chain joins TRBV7-9 and TRBJ2-3. Germline loops: CDR1 SEHNR, CDR2 FQNEAQ (reference sequence). The CDR3 runs to 13 residues. CDR3: CASWIYETDTQYF.

The rearrangement uses TRBV28 and TRBJ2-4. Per the germline V gene, CDR1 is MDHEN and CDR2 is SYDVKM. There are 13 residues in the CDR3. This chain's CDR3 is CASPTTAKNIQYF.

The V call is TRBV7-9, the J call TRBJ1-6. CDR3 length equals 13 residues. CDR1 SEHNR and CDR2 FQNEAQ come from the germline V gene (reference sequence). The CDR3 loop is CASSLPAGSPLHF.

V is TRBV20-1 and J is TRBJ2-7. Germline V gene sequence: CDR1 DFQATT, CDR2 SNEGSKA (reference sequence). CDR3 size: 15 residues. This CDR3 reads CSARVRAGGTYEQYF.

The chain employs TRBV7-2 and TRBJ2-5. This CDR3 comprises 14 residues. Germline loops: CDR1 SGHTA, CDR2 FQGNSA. The chain's CDR3 is CASSDQSVQETQYF.

The chain links TRBV7-2 to TRBJ1-1; TCRdb's D call, TRBD1, is unchecked because there is no DNA. From germline, CDR1 is SGHTA and CDR2 FQGNSA. The CDR3 has 17 amino acids. CDR3: CASSLGTGGTGGTEAFF.

The chain combines TRBV7-3 with TRBJ2-3; TCRdb's D call of TRBD1 is untestable without DNA. CDR3 length equals 14 residues. Germline V CDR1 and CDR2: SGHTA, FQGTGA. The CDR3 here is CASRMGANTDTQYF. The complete variable domain, with remaining parts taken from reference TRBV7-3 and TRBJ2-3, reads GAGVSQTPSNKVTEKGKYVELRCDPISGHTALYWYRQSLGQGPEFLIYFQGTGAADDSGLPNDRFFAVRPEGSVSTLKIQRTERGDSAVYLCASRMGANTDTQYFGPGTRLTVL.

This sequence joins TRBV4-3 and TRBJ1-2; TCRdb names TRBD1, which stays unverified in the absence of DNA. The CDR3 covers 13 residues. Germline CDR1 and CDR2: LGHNA and YSLEER. CDR3 residues: CASSVQGADGYTF.

V and J are TRBV5-4 and TRBJ2-5; TCRdb lists TRBD2, though no DNA is available to test this call. The CDR3 is made up of 16 amino acids. Germline V gene lookup returns CDR1 SGHNT and CDR2 YYREEE (reference sequence). CDR3 sequence: CASSSSGGLLQETQYF.

The chain joins TRBV11-2 to TRBJ2-5; the TRBD1 assignment by TCRdb is unverifiable without DNA. The germline V gene has CDR1 SGHAT and CDR2 FQNNGV. CDR3 length: 15 amino acids. CDR3 loop: CASSLDWTSQETQYF.

The CDR3 here is CSARGDRSGYNEQFF. The chain carries TRBV20-1 and TRBJ2-1; there is no DNA to check the TCRdb D call of TRBD1. CDR1 and CDR2 from the germline V gene are DFQATT and SNEGSKA (reference sequence). The CDR3 totals 15 residues.

The CDR3 region is CASSLVSGRNTEAFF. The rearrangement uses TRBV7-9 and TRBJ1-1; lacking DNA, the TRBD1 call made by TCRdb goes unchecked. Germline CDR1 is SEHNR and CDR2 is FQNEAQ (reference sequence). The CDR3 runs 15 residues.

The genes are TRBV12-3 or TRBV12-4 and TRBJ2-1. The length of the CDR3 is 14 residues. The CDR3: CASSFQGPYNEQFF.

The J gene is TRBJ1-1, the V gene TRBV12-3 or TRBV12-4; the D call from TCRdb, TRBD1, cannot be confirmed without DNA. The CDR3 length is 15 residues. This CDR3 reads CASSWGRVPLAEAFF.

This chain uses TRBV28 with TRBJ1-1; TCRdb indicates TRBD1, and absent DNA this call remains unverified. The germline V gene encodes CDR1 MDHEN and CDR2 SYDVKM. The CDR3 is 14 residues long. The CDR3 region is CASRLRGPPTEAFF.

The rearrangement links TRBV5-1 to TRBJ2-1; TCRdb reports TRBD1, a call that lacks DNA to check it against. CDR3 length: 14 amino acids. Germline loops: CDR1 SGHRS, CDR2 YFSETQ. Here the CDR3 reads CASSLATGSSEQFF.

V and J are TRBV7-3 and TRBJ1-3; TCRdb's D call of TRBD1 is untestable without DNA. This CDR3 is 15 amino acids long. The germline CDR1 and CDR2 sequences are SGHTA and FQGTGA. The CDR3 sequence: CASSSSGGSGNTIYF.

The chain couples TRBV20-1 to TRBJ1-5; TCRdb names TRBD1, which stays unverified in the absence of DNA. Germline V gene data show CDR1 as DFQATT and CDR2 as SNEGSKA (reference sequence). The CDR3 spans 15 residues. This chain's CDR3 is CSAPPGQGNNQPQHF.

This chain joins TRBV5-1 and TRBJ1-2. This CDR3 has 13 residues. The germline V gene encodes CDR1 SGHRS and CDR2 YFSETQ. The CDR3 spells CASSTGSNYGYTF. Supplemented by reference TRBV5-1 and TRBJ1-2, the full variable domain reads KAGVTQTPRYLIKTRGQQVTLSCSPISGHRSVSWYQQTPGQGLQFLFEYFSETQRNKGNFPGRFSGRQFSNSRSEMNVSTLELGDSALYLCASSTGSNYGYTFGSGTRLTVV.

The V gene is TRBV4-3, the J gene TRBJ1-5; without DNA, the TCRdb call of TRBD1 cannot be checked. The CDR3 contains 16 residues. Germline V gene lookup returns CDR1 LGHNA and CDR2 YSLEER. This chain's CDR3 is CASSQDAGGRNQPQHF.